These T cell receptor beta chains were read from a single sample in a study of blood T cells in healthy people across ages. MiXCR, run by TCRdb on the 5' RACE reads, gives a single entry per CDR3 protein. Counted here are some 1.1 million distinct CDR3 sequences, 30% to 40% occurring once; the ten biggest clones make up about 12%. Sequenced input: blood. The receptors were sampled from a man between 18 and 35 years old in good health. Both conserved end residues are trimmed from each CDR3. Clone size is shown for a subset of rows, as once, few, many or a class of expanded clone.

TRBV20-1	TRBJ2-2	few	SAPRTGGGELF
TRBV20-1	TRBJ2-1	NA	SARDLASGGAYNEQF
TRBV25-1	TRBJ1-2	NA	ASSEWGRPDYGYT
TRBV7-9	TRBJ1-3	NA	ASSMDGRLRNTIY
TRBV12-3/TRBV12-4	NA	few	ASSLELAGVETQY
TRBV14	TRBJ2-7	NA	ASSQDSTSGDFYEQY
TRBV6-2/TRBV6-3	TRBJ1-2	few	ASRSEQGDYGYT
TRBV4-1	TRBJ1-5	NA	ASSLWGESNQPQH
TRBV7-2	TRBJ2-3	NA	ASSLGDWGTDTQY
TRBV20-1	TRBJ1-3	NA	SAPRQGANSGNTIY
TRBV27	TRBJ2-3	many	ASTSRGGRTDTQY
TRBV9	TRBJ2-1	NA	ASSVATSSYNEQF
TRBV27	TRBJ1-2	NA	ASSLKPPLGTVYGYT
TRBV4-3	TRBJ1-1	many	ASSLWATTGTEAF
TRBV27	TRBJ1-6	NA	ASRFVDSPLH
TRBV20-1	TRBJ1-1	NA	SAEPGQANTEAF
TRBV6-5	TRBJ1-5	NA	ATHTGLGDQPQH
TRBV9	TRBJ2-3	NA	ASSVVSGADTQY
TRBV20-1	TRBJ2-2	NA	SARAAGANTGELF
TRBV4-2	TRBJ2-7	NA	ASSQGDDSYEQY
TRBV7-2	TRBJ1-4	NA	ASSRLYQGSYEKLF
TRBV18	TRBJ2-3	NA	ASSPRSGGPTDTQY
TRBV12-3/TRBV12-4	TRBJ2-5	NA	ASGVGDKMGETQY
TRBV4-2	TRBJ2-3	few	ASSHSSQDPTDTQY
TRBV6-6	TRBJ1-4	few	ASSRWTGATNEKLF
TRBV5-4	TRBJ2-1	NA	ASSRDAAGAGNEQF
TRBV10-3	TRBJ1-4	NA	ATGQGNREKLF
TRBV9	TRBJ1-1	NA	ASSPIIGVNTEAF
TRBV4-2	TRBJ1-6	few	ASSQDQGEDRNSPLH
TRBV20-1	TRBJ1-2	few	SVGGTGYGYT
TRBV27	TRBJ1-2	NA	ASTDNPGDRRNYGYT
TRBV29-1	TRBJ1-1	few	SGARQPMNTEAF
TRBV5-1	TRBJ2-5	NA	ASSPQALYQETQY
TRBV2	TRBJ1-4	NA	ASRGGFDEKLF
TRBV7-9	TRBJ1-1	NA	ASSQGWGAGSEAF
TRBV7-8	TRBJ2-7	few	ASSLGRTAYEQY
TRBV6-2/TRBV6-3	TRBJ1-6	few	ASSYGQGARNSPLH
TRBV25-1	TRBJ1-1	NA	ASLGTGGRTEAF
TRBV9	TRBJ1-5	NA	ASSEGGTEYQPQH
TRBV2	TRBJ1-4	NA	ASSGETRGNEKLF
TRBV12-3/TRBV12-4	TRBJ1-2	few	ASSLGLWGYT
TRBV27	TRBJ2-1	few	ASSLEARGYNEQF
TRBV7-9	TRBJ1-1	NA	ASSSTLGIRAEEAF
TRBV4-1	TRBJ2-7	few	ASSHDRDRGRNEQY